The 28 T cell receptor beta chains below were found in one sample sequenced in a study of post-analysis software for immune sequencing data. The antigens for these receptors are not known. Findings and limits, study-wide: Included in a set of several TRBV segments more frequent in patients than controls were TRBV5-6, TRBV5-1 and TRBV20-1.

Researchers reported that TCR beta cDNA libraries carried unique molecular identifiers. In TCRdb, the PCR reads were re-called with MiXCR into one record per CDR3 protein. The table lists about 760,000 distinct CDR3 sequences, roughly 27% of them singletons. Sequencing input: blood. These receptors were collected from a girl aged 10 to 17 with multiple sclerosis.

About this clonotype itself: The junction departs from the called germline gene at one end, perhaps through a read error. V gene TRBV6-1 combines with J gene TRBJ2-3; D is tentatively TRBD1 or TRBD2 (5 bases each). The V gene's germline CDR1 is MNHNS and CDR2 SASEGT. CDR3 size: 15 residues. Here the CDR3 reads CASSESGAPTDTQYF. DNA of the CDR3: TGTGCTAGCAGTGAGTCCGGGGCGCCCACAGATACGCAGTATTTT.

The chain links TRBV15 to TRBJ2-7; tentatively, D is TRBD1 (6 bases). V was cut by 5 bases and J by 0 bases, with 17 bases left in between. The CDR3 has 16 amino acids. The V gene's germline CDR1 is LNHNV and CDR2 YYDKDF (reference sequence). The CDR3 region is CATSSEGTSSSYEQYF. In nucleotides, the CDR3 is TGTGCCACCAGCTCCGAGGGGACATCGAGCTCCTACGAGCAGTACTTC. Using reference TRBV15 and TRBJ2-7 for the parts outside the CDR3, the full variable domain is DAMVIQNPRYQVTQFGKPVTLSCSQTLNHNVMYWYQQKSSQAPKLLFHYYDKDFNNEADTPDNFQSRRPNTSFCFLDIRSPGLGDTAMYLCATSSEGTSSSYEQYFGPGTRLTVT.

A single count supports this clonotype. J is TRBJ2-1 and V is TRBV12-3 or TRBV12-4; 9 bases line up with TRBD1. This CDR3 contains 13 residues. The J segment lost 15 bases and the V segment lost 4 bases, leaving 10 bases of the junction unmatched. This CDR3 reads CASSSTTGQGPFF. The CDR3 DNA follows: TGTGCCAGCAGTTCCACCACGGGACAGGGCCCGTTCTTC.

Of note for this clonotype: A much bigger clone sits one base away, suggesting this may be a read error. The chain employs TRBV10-2 and TRBJ2-5; no clear D. Judging by the DNA end, TRBJ2-1 fits better; the J call may be wrong. CDR1 and CDR2 from the germline V gene are WSHSY and SAAADI. The CDR3 runs 11 residues. CDR3 sequence (DNA): TGCGCCAGCAGTCAAAAAGAGACCCAGTTCTTC. Residues: CASSQKETQFF.

The CDR3 region has the DNA TGTGCCAGCAGCTTAATGGCCAGTAACTATGGCTACACCTTC. Translating gives CASSLMASNYGYTF. The genes are TRBV7-8 and TRBJ1-2; D remains unclear. The CDR3 loop spans 14 amino acids. Looked up from germline, CDR1 is SGHVS and CDR2 is FQNEAQ. Trimming removed 2 bases at V and 1 base at J, with 8 bases between.

A few counts support this clonotype. The chain links TRBV7-2 to TRBJ2-3, with D perhaps assigned TRBD1 or TRBD2 (5 bases each). Trimming took 6 bases from V and 2 from J, leaving 15 bases between them. The CDR3 consists of 15 residues. Germline assignment: CDR1 SGHTA and CDR2 FQGNSA. The CDR3 loop reads CASSSGPPPTDTQYF. The DNA for the CDR3 is TGTGCCAGCAGTTCGGGACCACCCCCCACAGATACGCAGTATTTT.

This clonotype was detected a few times. CDR3 loop: CASSYETAHEQYF. The DNA of the CDR3 is TGTGCCAGCAGTTATGAGACAGCACACGAGCAGTACTTC. The rearrangement links TRBV6-2 or TRBV6-3 to TRBJ2-7; the D gene is possibly TRBD1 (5 bases). Per the germline V gene, CDR1 is MNHEY and CDR2 is SVGEGT. This CDR3 region has 13 residues. Trimming pared 3 bases from V and 5 bases from J, leaving 11 bases between.

The chain employs TRBV28 and TRBJ2-7; 8 bases map to TRBD1. From germline, CDR1 is MDHEN and CDR2 SYDVKM. This CDR3 has 16 residues. V gave up 5 bases and J gave up 4 bases; unmatched junction bases: 13. The CDR3 here is CASSTLAGGLLYEQYF. The CDR3 region has the DNA TGTGCCAGCAGTACCCTTGCAGGGGGCCTTCTTTACGAGCAGTACTTC. Looking up the rest from reference TRBV28 and TRBJ2-7 gives the full variable domain: DVKVTQSSRYLVKRTGEKVFLECVQDMDHENMFWYRQDPGLGLRLIYFSYDVKMKEKGDIPEGYSVSREKKERFSLILESASTNQTSMYLCASSTLAGGLLYEQYFGPGTRLTVT.

The rearrangement joins TRBV5-1 to TRBJ2-1; 11 bases are shared with TRBD1. CDR3 length: 15 amino acids. Germline V lookup: CDR1 SGHRS, CDR2 YFSETQ. V was clipped by 4 bases and J by 8 bases; unmatched bases: 8. CDR3 DNA: TGCGCCAGCAGCAAAGGGACAGGGGGTCTCGATGAGCAGTTCTTC. Its translation is CASSKGTGGLDEQFF. Full variable domain (missing parts from reference TRBV5-1 and TRBJ2-1): KAGVTQTPRYLIKTRGQQVTLSCSPISGHRSVSWYQQTPGQGLQFLFEYFSETQRNKGNFPGRFSGRQFSNSRSEMNVSTLELGDSALYLCASSKGTGGLDEQFFGPGTRLTVL.

In regard to this clonotype: This may be a read error: a much more frequent sequence differs by one nucleotide. This rearrangement joins TRBV3-1 to TRBJ1-6, with TRBD1 matching 10 bases. This CDR3 spans 14 amino acids. Germline V CDR1 and CDR2: LGHDT, YNNKEL (reference sequence). CDR3 nucleotide sequence: TGTGCCAGCAGCCGGACAGGGGGTAATTCACCCCCCCACTTT. It is translated as CASSRTGGNSPPHF.

Ten or more counts support this clonotype. The chain couples TRBV29-1 to TRBJ2-1; D ambiguous. CDR3 length equals 13 residues. V shed 4 bases and J shed 6 bases, with 13 bases lying between them. Germline V gene data show CDR1 as SQVTM and CDR2 as ANQGSEA. CDR3 region: CSVGALNGNEQFF. CDR3 in DNA: TGCAGCGTTGGAGCCCTTAACGGCAATGAGCAGTTCTTC.

Only a few counts were recorded for this clonotype. This chain joins TRBV7-2 and TRBJ2-1; the match to TRBD2 covers 7 bases. Germline lookup yields CDR1 SGHTA and CDR2 FQGNSA. The CDR3 covers 18 residues. Unmatched junction bases numbered 15, after V lost 2 bases and J lost 5 bases. The CDR3 protein is CASSLRPRRLAVHNEQFF. The CDR3 DNA sequence: TGTGCCAGCAGCTTAAGACCCCGGCGTCTAGCGGTGCACAATGAGCAGTTCTTC.

This clonotype was seen more than once but under ten times. V usage is TRBV5-4 and J usage is TRBJ2-1; TRBD2 matches 12 bases. Germline V gives CDR1 SGHNT, CDR2 YYREEE (reference sequence). CDR3 size: 18 residues. V dropped 4 bases and J dropped 7; count of bases not matched to a gene: 15. CDR3 DNA sequence: TGTGCCAGCAGCCCCAGAACCCCGACTAGCGGGAGTTCGAATGAGCAGTTCTTC. This sequence encodes CASSPRTPTSGSSNEQFF.

About this clonotype: Mismatch with germline at one junction end may stem from a read error. V gene TRBV3-1 combines with J gene TRBJ2-1; 9 nucleotides agree with TRBD1. There are 18 residues in the CDR3. In germline, CDR1 is LGHDT, CDR2 YNNKEL (reference sequence). The CDR3 sequence: CASSQDVWDRVMYSEQFF. CDR3 nucleotide sequence: TGTGCCAGCAGCCAAGATGTGTGGGACAGGGTGATGTACAGTGAGCAGTTCTTC.

The chain uses TRBV15 and TRBJ2-3; 7 bases fit TRBD2. With V trimmed by 2 bases and J by 4 bases, 9 bases remained unmatched. CDR1 is LNHNV and CDR2 is YYDKDF in the germline V gene (reference sequence). The length of the CDR3 is 16 residues. The CDR3 nucleotides read TGTGCCACCAGCAGACCGATACCGGGAGGCTCAGATACGCAGTATTTT. Translating it yields CATSRPIPGGSDTQYF. Drawing the rest from reference TRBV15 and TRBJ2-3, the complete variable domain is DAMVIQNPRYQVTQFGKPVTLSCSQTLNHNVMYWYQQKSSQAPKLLFHYYDKDFNNEADTPDNFQSRRPNTSFCFLDIRSPGLGDTAMYLCATSRPIPGGSDTQYFGPGTRLTVL.

V usage is TRBV6-2 or TRBV6-3 and J usage is TRBJ2-5; D remains unclear. This CDR3 spans 15 amino acids. V was trimmed by 0 bases and J by 11 bases, leaving 19 bases between them. The germline gives CDR1 MNHEY, CDR2 SVGEGT. The CDR3 DNA is TGTGCCAGCAGTTACTCCAACCCGATTCTGGGTGAGCAGTACTTC. It is translated as CASSYSNPILGEQYF.

This clonotype was seen a few times. The CDR3 protein is CASSVGSAGENTGELFF. CDR3 sequence (DNA): TGTGCCAGCAGCGTCGGGTCAGCAGGCGAGAACACCGGGGAGCTGTTTTTT. The V call is TRBV7-2, the J call TRBJ2-2; D remains unclear. The CDR3 contains 17 residues. The germline gives CDR1 SGHTA, CDR2 FQGNSA. V lost 5 bases and J lost 1, with 17 bases in between. Drawing the rest from reference TRBV7-2 and TRBJ2-2, the complete variable domain is GAGVSQSPSNKVTEKGKDVELRCDPISGHTALYWYRQSLGQGLEFLIYFQGNSAPDKSGLPSDRFSAERTGGSVSTLTIQRTQQEDSAVYLCASSVGSAGENTGELFFGEGSRLTVL.

Only a few counts were recorded for this clonotype. The gene calls are TRBV6-1 and TRBJ2-6; 11 positions match TRBD1. The V gene end was trimmed by 5 bases and the J gene end by 0 bases; junction bases not matched to a gene: 9. Germline V gene sequence: CDR1 MNHNS, CDR2 SASEGT. The CDR3 sequence is 19 residues long. The chain's CDR3 is CASSTTGTGGSSGANVLTF. For the CDR3, the DNA is TGTGCCAGCAGTACCACCGGGACAGGGGGTAGCTCTGGGGCCAACGTCCTGACTTTC.

This clonotype was recorded many times. V gene TRBV20-1 combines with J gene TRBJ2-1; D perhaps matches TRBD2 (6 bases). The CDR3 consists of 16 residues. The V gene's germline CDR1 is DFQATT and CDR2 SNEGSKA (reference sequence). Trimming removed 6 bases from V and 2 bases from J, with 20 bases in between. The CDR3 DNA follows: TGCAGTGCCCGCAGCCACAGCGGAGGGGCCTACAATGAGCAGTTCTTC. Its translation is CSARSHSGGAYNEQFF.

This clonotype was observed a few times. The gene calls are TRBV5-1 and TRBJ2-3; TRBD2 matches 10 bases. CDR3 size: 17 residues. V trimming: 4 bases; J trimming: 9 bases; junction bases outside the gene matches: 17. Germline CDR1 SGHRS, CDR2 YFSETQ. CDR3 loop: CASSLLGLADSKVTQYF. CDR3 nucleotide sequence: TGCGCCAGCAGCCTATTAGGACTAGCGGACTCCAAGGTCACGCAGTATTTT.

V gene TRBV14 combines with J gene TRBJ1-1; no clear D. The CDR3 loop spans 15 amino acids. Germline V lookup: CDR1 SGHDN, CDR2 FVKESK. V lost 0 bases and J 6 bases, leaving 14 bases between the germline ends. The CDR3 DNA reads TGTGCCAGCAGCCAAGATTGGCTAGGGTCGGCTGAAGCTTTCTTT. Amino acid sequence: CASSQDWLGSAEAFF.

This clonotype was counted a single time. V gene TRBV11-2 combines with J gene TRBJ1-1, with 11 bases lining up with TRBD1. This CDR3 is 17 amino acids long. Per germline, CDR1 SGHAT and CDR2 FQNNGV. The V gene end was trimmed by 5 bases and the J gene end by 1 base; junction bases not matched to a gene: 9. CDR3: CASSPRTGGMGNTEAFF. As DNA, the CDR3 is TGTGCCAGCAGCCCTAGGACAGGGGGCATGGGGAACACTGAAGCTTTCTTT.

The chain is built from TRBV15 and TRBJ1-2; 7 bases agree with TRBD1. Losses at the gene ends were 0 bases for V and 0 bases for J; bases not matched to a gene: 7. The CDR3 loop spans 17 amino acids. The germline CDR1 and CDR2 sequences are LNHNV and YYDKDF (reference sequence). CDR3 nucleotide sequence: TGTGCCACCAGCAGAGACGGGGACAGTTTAACTAACTATGGCTACACCTTC. Amino acid sequence: CATSRDGDSLTNYGYTF.

This clonotype was observed a few times. The chain is built from TRBV24-1 and TRBJ2-7; D uncertain. CDR3 length equals 19 residues. CDR1 is KGHDR and CDR2 is SFDVKD in the germline V gene. The V end lost 0 bases, the J end lost 3 bases, and 23 bases lay between the germline ends. The chain's CDR3 is CATSDLEERRRPGFYEQYF. CDR3 coding DNA: TGTGCCACCAGTGATTTGGAGGAGAGACGGCGGCCAGGTTTCTACGAGCAGTACTTC.

The CDR3 loop is CASSLLQGLYNEQFF. The CDR3 nucleotides read TGTGCCAGCAGTTTATTGCAGGGCCTATACAATGAGCAGTTCTTC. The chain recombines TRBV28 with TRBJ2-1; D possibly corresponds to TRBD1 (5 bases). V shed 1 base and J shed 4 bases, with 11 bases lying between them. The CDR3 totals 15 residues. CDR1 is MDHEN and CDR2 is SYDVKM in the germline V gene.

This clonotype was seen more than once but under ten times. The V call is TRBV5-1, the J call TRBJ2-5; TRBD1 agrees at 7 bases. Per the germline V gene, CDR1 is SGHRS and CDR2 is YFSETQ. The CDR3 runs to 14 residues. J gave up 7 bases and V 4 bases, and 10 bases lay outside the gene matches. In nucleotides, the CDR3 is TGCGCCAGCAGCCCAGGGACAGTAAGAGGGACCCAGTACTTC. It translates to CASSPGTVRGTQYF.

In DNA, the CDR3 is TGTGCCAGCAGCCCAACGGGCGTGTATGAGCAGTTCTTC. It specifies CASSPTGVYEQFF. V usage is TRBV11-2 and J usage is TRBJ2-1; D is uncertain. V gave up 5 bases and J gave up 8 bases, with 13 bases separating them. Germline lookup yields CDR1 SGHAT and CDR2 FQNNGV. The CDR3 covers 13 residues.

As concerns this clonotype: Possible read error: a much larger clone is one base away. The gene calls are TRBV29-1 and TRBJ2-7; 8 nucleotides align to TRBD1. Trimming cost V 7 bases and J 7 bases; bases outside gene matches: 6. The CDR3 is 11 amino acids. Looked up from germline, CDR1 is SQVTM and CDR2 is ANQGSEA. CDR3 DNA sequence: TGCAGCGGGACAGGGAGCAATGAGCAGTACTTC. Amino acids: CSGTGSNEQYF.